The T cell receptor beta chain under discussion was sequenced for a study of blood T cell repertoires in COVID-19. Germline CDR1 and CDR2: LGHDT and YNNKEL (reference sequence). The CDR3 loop spans 15 amino acids. With 0 bases removed from V and 1 base from J, the gap between germline ends came to 7 bases. Only in-frame clones appear in the TCRdb table, and some are missing; sequencing was by immunoSEQ multiplex PCR. The sample lists tens of thousands of clones, around 90% occurring once. This chain links TRBV3-1 (or the pseudogene TRBV3-2) with TRBJ1-5; D is uncertain. The specimen sequenced was peripheral blood. This sequence was found in a male donor with acute or convalescent COVID-19. This CDR3 is CASSQEGGSNQPQHF. CDR3 nucleotide sequence: TGTGCCAGCAGCCAAGAGGGAGGAAGCAATCAGCCCCAGCATTTT.